This is a list of T cell receptor beta chains from one sample in a study of blood T cell repertoires in COVID-19. Sequenced by immunoSEQ multiplex PCR; TCRdb stores in-frame clones only, minus some. The profile covers over 300,000 clones, with approximately 85% appearing a single time and just over 7% taken by the ten largest. Sequences were obtained from peripheral blood. All receptors come from a human donor in a cohort sampled during active COVID-19. CDR3s include the opening cysteine and the closing phenylalanine or tryptophan. Each record gives: clone size, V gene, D gene, J gene, CDR3 DNA, CDR3 protein. The D gene is left open where the match is weak. Only part of the rows carry a size: once, few, many, or a class if the clone is expanded.

>-|TRBV24-1|TRBD1|TRBJ1-2
TGTGCCACCAGTGAACCCGGGACAGGGAAGGGCTACACCTTC
CATSEPGTGKGYTF
>-|TRBV2|TRBD1|TRBJ1-2
TGTGCCAGCAGAACGACAGGGGGCGGCTATGGCTACACCTTC
CASRTTGGGYGYTF
>-|TRBV7-6|TRBD1|TRBJ1-6
TGTGCCAGCAGCTGGTCGGGACAGTCTAATTCACCCCTCCACTTT
CASSWSGQSNSPLHF
>-|TRBV7-3|-|TRBJ1-2
TGTGCCAGCAGCTTCCTTGGGCAGCTGAATTATGGCTACACCTTC
CASSFLGQLNYGYTF
>-|TRBV20-1|TRBD2|TRBJ2-3
TGCAGTGCAAGTGGTGGGCGGGGGGGCTTAGATACGCAGTATTTT
CSASGGRGGLDTQYF
>-|TRBV12-5|TRBD2|TRBJ2-3
TGTGCTAGTGGTTTGGTCGGGGGGGCAACAGATACGCAGTATTTT
CASGLVGGATDTQYF
>-|TRBV5-1|-|TRBJ1-6
TGCGCCAGCAGCTTGGGGCCTAGGCGGTATGAGGATTCACCCCTCCACTTT
CASSLGPRRYEDSPLHF
>-|TRBV18|-|TRBJ1-5
TGTGCCAGCTCACCACCGCCAGGGGCGAATCAGCCCCAGCATTTT
CASSPPPGANQPQHF
>-|TRBV19|TRBD1|TRBJ1-1
TGTGCCAGTAGTATAGTGCGGAAGGGGGCGATGAACACTGAAGCTTTCTTT
CASSIVRKGAMNTEAFF
>-|TRBV24-1|TRBD1|TRBJ2-1
TGTGCCACCACCTCGACAGGGAGCTCCTACAATGAGCAGTTCTTC
CATTSTGSSYNEQFF
>-|TRBV2|TRBD2|TRBJ2-7
TGTGCCAGCGAGACTAGCGGGGTAGAGCAGTACTTC
CASETSGVEQYF
>-|TRBV9|-|TRBJ1-6
TGTGCCAGCAGCGTGTTCGGTGATTCACCCCTCCACTTT
CASSVFGDSPLHF
>-|TRBV5-1|TRBD2|TRBJ2-3
TGCGCCAGCAGCTTGGAAGAGTCGGGGGGAAAAGATACGCAGTATTTT
CASSLEESGGKDTQYF
>-|TRBV29-1|-|TRBJ1-1
TGCAGCGTTGAAGAGGGCATGAACACTGAAGCTTTCTTT
CSVEEGMNTEAFF
>-|TRBV7-3|-|TRBJ2-2
TGTGCCAGCAGCCTATCTAAGGACATTACACCGAACACCGGGGAGCTGTTTTTT
CASSLSKDITPNTGELFF
>-|TRBV14|-|TRBJ1-4
TGTGCCAGCAGCCAAGGACACGAAAAACTGTTTTTT
CASSQGHEKLFF
>-|TRBV29-1|TRBD2|TRBJ2-5
TGCAGCGTTCTATCGGGGGGGGAGACCCAGTACTTC
CSVLSGGETQYF
>-|TRBV30|TRBD2|TRBJ2-5
TGTGCCTGGGGGCCGCCGGGACTAGCGGGGGGGCAGGTGACCCAGTACTTC
CAWGPPGLAGGQVTQYF
>-|TRBV12-5|-|TRBJ1-6
TGTGCTAGTGCCCAAAGAATCGGGAGCTCCTATAATTCACCCCTCCACTTT
CASAQRIGSSYNSPLHF
>few|TRBV5-5|TRBD1|TRBJ2-7
TGTGCCAGCAGCAGAAGGGGGCTTGACTCCTACGAGCAGTACTTC
CASSRRGLDSYEQYF
>-|TRBV29-1|-|TRBJ2-7
TGCAGCGTTGGTGAGTCCTACGAGCAGTACTTC
CSVGESYEQYF
>-|TRBV4-2|-|TRBJ2-7
TGTGCCAGCAGCCAAAGGTACGGGGATGCCTACGAGCAGTACTTC
CASSQRYGDAYEQYF
>-|TRBV2|TRBD1|TRBJ2-6
TGTGCCAGCAGTGGCCGACAGGGTCCCTCTGGGGCCAACGTCCTGACTTTC
CASSGRQGPSGANVLTF
>-|TRBV7-9|TRBD1|TRBJ2-1
TGTGCCAGCAGCTTCGACAGGGCATCCTACAATGAGCAGTTCTTC
CASSFDRASYNEQFF
>many|TRBV7-8|-|TRBJ2-7
TGTGCCAGCAGCTTAGCCTTTGGACAGACTTACGAGCAGTACTTC
CASSLAFGQTYEQYF
>-|TRBV2|-|TRBJ1-4
TGTGCCAGCAGTGAAGATCTGGGGCCTAATGAAAAACTGTTTTTT
CASSEDLGPNEKLFF
>-|TRBV4-1|-|TRBJ2-2
TGCGCCAGCAGCCCCCACCCAGGACAGGAGGGCACCGGGGAGCTGTTTTTT
CASSPHPGQEGTGELFF
>-|TRBV7-8|-|TRBJ1-5
TGTGCCAGCAGCTTGGTAACAGGTGTGACTCAGCCCCAGCATTTT
CASSLVTGVTQPQHF